This TCR beta chain was observed in a study of CD8 T cells in ankylosing spondylitis. General study points: A subset of motif variants has previously been described in the synovial fluid and blood of reactive arthritis.

As the method for making TCR beta libraries, quantitative 5'-RACE with molecular barcodes was used. TCRdb re-called the 5' RACE reads through MiXCR, storing one row per CDR3 protein. The table lists roughly 130,000 distinct CDR3 sequences, more than 6.5% of them singletons, with 9% to 15% in the top ten. This CDR3 comprises 15 residues. V lost 0 bases, J lost 3 bases, and 11 bases lay in between. The germline V gene encodes CDR1 LNHNV and CDR2 YYDKDF (reference sequence). This clonotype was counted ten times or more. What it recognizes is unknown. The chain combines TRBV15 with TRBJ2-5, with no clear D. This clonotype was sampled from a male donor with ankylosing spondylitis or in good health (not recorded which). The specimen sequenced was blood, either unsorted or a sorted T cell fraction (not recorded which). CDR3 in amino acids: CATSRDPKTKETQYF. The CDR3 DNA follows: TGTGCCACCAGCAGAGATCCTAAGACCAAAGAGACCCAGTACTTC. Drawing the rest from reference TRBV15 and TRBJ2-5, the complete variable domain is DAMVIQNPRYQVTQFGKPVTLSCSQTLNHNVMYWYQQKSSQAPKLLFHYYDKDFNNEADTPDNFQSRRPNTSFCFLDIRSPGLGDTAMYLCATSRDPKTKETQYFGPGTRLLVL.